What follows describes a single TCR beta chain. This sample is part of a study of tumor-infiltrating lymphocytes in primary liver carcinoma. Germline DNA was also extracted, with blood RNA taken from unsorted whole blood. What was collected before surgery was approximately 3.8 milliliters of peripheral blood. The ends were cut back, 2 bases at V and 4 bases at J, with 8 bases in the middle. The germline gives CDR1 KGHSH, CDR2 LQKENI. The CDR3 is 14 amino acids. A primer matching the constant region was used to make TCR beta cDNA from approximately 520 ng of total RNA. Slightly modified ARM-PCR served as the procedure for the TCR beta libraries. These libraries came from three rounds of nested multiplex PCR. The study ran its first two PCR rounds for around 9 cycles each, using TRBV1-TRBV30 forward primers and a C-beta reverse primer. TCRdb called the multiplex PCR reads again in MiXCR, with one record for every CDR3 protein. The top ten clones hold about 72% of a sample with some 180,000 distinct CDR3 sequences, over 45% of them seen once.

V usage is TRBV18 and J usage is TRBJ2-2; D remains ambiguous. The sequence was obtained from a man aged 35-49 years with primary liver carcinoma and hepatitis B virus infection. The sequencing input was peripheral blood. CDR3 sequence: CASSPFRATGELFF. CDR3 coding DNA: TGTGCCAGCTCACCATTCCGGGCCACCGGGGAGCTGTTTTTT.